This is a list of T cell receptor beta chains from one sample in a study of cytomegalovirus exposure and HLA in healthy donors. Libraries were prepared by immunoSEQ multiplex PCR; TCRdb keeps only in-frame clonotypes and omits some of them. The sample has roughly 200,000 clones, 87% seen once. Source material: PBMCs. All receptors derive from a boy aged 2 to 10 in good health and CMV-seronegative. Each CDR3 is given with its conserved first and last residue. Fields, in order: J gene, clone size, D gene, CDR3 length, V gene, CDR3 DNA, CDR3 protein. A D gene is named only where the DNA matches it firmly. Size tells how often a clone was seen (once, few, many) or the class of an expanded clone, and some rows leave it out.

TRBJ2-5 | once | TRBD1 | 15 | TRBV5-1 | TGCGCCAGCAGCTTCCCGGGACAGCGCCAAGAGACCCAGTACTTC | CASSFPGQRQETQYF
TRBJ2-5 | - | - | 14 | TRBV6-1 | TGTGCCAGCAGTGAAACAGGGTACGAAGAGACCCAGTACTTC | CASSETGYEETQYF
TRBJ2-1 | - | TRBD2 | 19 | TRBV10-3 | TGTGCCATCAGTGCCGGACTAGCTCGTACCAAACAATCCTACAATGAGCAGTTCTTC | CAISAGLARTKQSYNEQFF
TRBJ2-5 | few | TRBD2 | 19 | TRBV14 | TGTGCCAGCAGCCAAGTTTTCGGACCCCTAGCGGGAGTCCAAGAGACCCAGTACTTC | CASSQVFGPLAGVQETQYF
TRBJ2-1 | - | TRBD1 | 14 | TRBV5-1 | TGCGCCAGCGTCCAGGGACAGGGCTACAATGAGCAGTTCTTC | CASVQGQGYNEQFF
TRBJ2-2 | - | TRBD1 | 15 | TRBV7-6 | TGTGCCAGCAGCGTCGGGACAGGGACGATCGGGGAGCTGTTTTTT | CASSVGTGTIGELFF
TRBJ1-1 | - | TRBD1 | 14 | TRBV19 | TGTGCCAGTAGGGCCAGGGGGCGACAGGTAGAAGCTTTCTTT | CASRARGRQVEAFF
TRBJ1-4 | - | TRBD1 | 14 | TRBV9 | TGTGCCAGCAGCGTGGACAGGGGAGATGAAAAACTGTTTTTT | CASSVDRGDEKLFF
TRBJ2-7 | - | - | 15 | TRBV28 | TGTGCCAGCAGTAACCCCGGGGGAAGGGCCTACGAGCAGTACTTC | CASSNPGGRAYEQYF
TRBJ2-1 | - | - | 18 | TRBV5-1 | TGCGCCAGCAGCTTGGGGGTTCGGGGAGCGGTAGTATACAATGAGCAGTTCTTC | CASSLGVRGAVVYNEQFF
TRBJ1-4 | - | - | 14 | TRBV5-4 | TGTGCCAGCAGCTTATTCGCAACTAATGAAAAACTGTTTTTT | CASSLFATNEKLFF
TRBJ2-7 | - | - | 12 | TRBV25-1 | TGTGCCAGCAGTGAATACGAGTACGAGCAGTACTTC | CASSEYEYEQYF
TRBJ2-1 | - | - | 16 | TRBV13 | TGTGCCAGCAGCTTTGCCCGACTGGGTTCCTACAATGAGCAGTTCTTC | CASSFARLGSYNEQFF
TRBJ2-7 | - | TRBD1 | 14 | TRBV6-5 | TGTGCCAGCAGGCCCGACAGGGTAGGAAGCGAGCAGTACTTC | CASRPDRVGSEQYF
TRBJ2-2 | - | - | 15 | TRBV5-1 | TGCGCCAGCAGCCGGGACACCGGGAACACCGGGGAGCTGTTTTTT | CASSRDTGNTGELFF
TRBJ2-3 | - | - | 15 | TRBV21-1 | TGTGCCAGCAGCAGACTAGCGGCCCGCACAGATACGCAGTATTTT | CASSRLAARTDTQYF
TRBJ1-1 | - | - | 17 | TRBV2 | TGTGCCAGCAGTTCCCCTCTGTCTGGCCTCATGAACACTGAAGCTTTCTTT | CASSSPLSGLMNTEAFF
TRBJ1-4 | - | TRBD1 | 13 | TRBV6-6 | TGTGCCAGCAGGAGCCGGGACAGCGAAAAACTGTTTTTT | CASRSRDSEKLFF
TRBJ2-3 | - | TRBD2 | 16 | TRBV13 | TGTGCCAGCAGCCGCCGCGGGGGAGGGAGTACAGATACGCAGTATTTT | CASSRRGGGSTDTQYF
TRBJ1-1 | few | - | 13 | TRBV6-1 | TGTGCCAGCAGTGAAGTCCGGGAATCGACGGCTTTCTTT | CASSEVRESTAFF
TRBJ1-2 | - | - | 15 | TRBV30 | TGTGCCTGGAGATTAGGGGGTTCCGTAAACTATGGCTACACCTTC | CAWRLGGSVNYGYTF
TRBJ2-3 | once | TRBD2 | 15 | TRBV28 | TGTGCCAGCAGTCCTAGCGGGAGATACACAGATACGCAGTATTTT | CASSPSGRYTDTQYF
TRBJ2-7 | - | TRBD1 | 15 | TRBV4-2 | TGTGCCAGCAGCCAAGATGGGGGACAGGGGTACGAGCAGTACTTC | CASSQDGGQGYEQYF
TRBJ2-4 | - | - | 15 | TRBV28 | TGTGCCAGCAGCTGGGGGGGGGCGTCCAAAAACATTCAGTACTTC | CASSWGGASKNIQYF
TRBJ2-1 | - | TRBD2 | 13 | TRBV4-2 | TGTGCCAGCAGCCAAGCGGGGGGGGATGAGCAGTTCTTC | CASSQAGGDEQFF
TRBJ2-5 | few | TRBD1 | 17 | TRBV6-1 | TGTGCCAGCAGTGAAGAAGGGCCCGGACAGGGCTACGAGACCCAGTACTTC | CASSEEGPGQGYETQYF
TRBJ1-1 | - | - | 16 | TRBV5-1 | TGCGCCAGCGCGCCGCGTAAGAGGGGGGGGAACACTGAAGCTTTCTTT | CASAPRKRGGNTEAFF
TRBJ1-3 | - | TRBD1 | 16 | TRBV5-1 | TGCGCCAGCAGCTTCGGACAGGGACCCTCTGGAAACACCATATATTTT | CASSFGQGPSGNTIYF
TRBJ2-3 | - | TRBD2 | 15 | TRBV11-2 | TGTGCCAGCAGCATACTAGCGGGAGTGGAGGATACGCAGTATTTT | CASSILAGVEDTQYF
TRBJ1-1 | few | TRBD1 | 16 | TRBV4-2 | TGTGCCAGCAGCCAGGTCCCGGGACAGGGAACCACTGAAGCTTTCTTT | CASSQVPGQGTTEAFF
TRBJ1-3 | - | - | 15 | TRBV30 | TGTGCCTGGAGCGGGGAATACGGCTTTTGGAACACCATATATTTT | CAWSGEYGFWNTIYF
TRBJ2-7 | - | - | 12 | TRBV2 | TGTGCCAGCAGGGAGGGCCCCAACGAGCAGTACTTC | CASREGPNEQYF
TRBJ2-7 | - | - | 15 | TRBV2 | TGTGCCAGCAGTGGTTTAAGGACTCCAGCCTTGGGGCAGTACTTC | CASSGLRTPALGQYF
TRBJ1-3 | - | - | 17 | TRBV7-9 | TGTTCCAGCAGCTTAGACGGGGGAATCCTCGTTGGAAACACCATATATTTT | CSSSLDGGILVGNTIYF
TRBJ2-7 | - | - | 15 | TRBV2 | TGTGCCAGCAGTGAGGGGCAGAAGAGGACCTACGAGCAGTACTTC | CASSEGQKRTYEQYF
TRBJ2-3 | - | - | 14 | TRBV7-9 | TGTGCCAGCAGCTTACCTGGGACAATCTATACGCAGTATTTT | CASSLPGTIYTQYF